This is a list of T cell receptor beta chains from one sample in a study of T-cell memory formation after mild COVID-19. One entry per CDR3 protein results from TCRdb running MiXCR on the 5' RACE reads. The repertoire holds roughly 200,000 distinct CDR3 sequences, with over 7.5% as singletons. Input material: PBMCs or a T cell subset sorted from them (not recorded which). The receptors were gathered from a man aged 18 to 35 who had mild COVID-19 (a few samples of this study predate the infection). Cell type and time point are not known. Both conserved end residues are part of each CDR3. A D gene is named only where the DNA matches it firmly. Rows give clone size only sometimes, using once, few, many, or a class for an expanded clone.

j_call v_call d_call clone_size cdr3_aa cdr3_nt
TRBJ1-1 TRBV5-1 TRBD1 few CASSLVTGARTEAFF TGCGCCAGCAGCTTGGTAACAGGGGCGAGGACTGAAGCTTTCTTT
TRBJ2-1 TRBV3-1 TRBD2 many CASSQGTSGGQQFF TGTGCCAGCAGCCAAGGGACTAGCGGGGGGCAGCAGTTCTTC
TRBJ1-1 TRBV7-2 TRBD1 few CASSFDRGLTEAFF TGTGCCAGCAGCTTTGACAGGGGGCTCACTGAAGCTTTCTTT
TRBJ2-2 TRBV9 TRBD1 - CASSVEGAFTGELFF TGTGCCAGCAGCGTAGAGGGGGCCTTTACCGGGGAGCTGTTTTTT
TRBJ1-1 TRBV5-6 - - CASSLGWRPHEAFF TGTGCCAGCAGCTTGGGGTGGCGGCCCCATGAAGCTTTCTTT
TRBJ1-6 TRBV4-2 - many CASSQQDPYNSPLHF TGTGCCAGCAGCCAGCAGGACCCATATAATTCACCCCTCCACTTT
TRBJ1-3 TRBV5-1 - - CASSLGGEGTGNTIYF TGCGCCAGCAGCCTCGGAGGCGAGGGGACGGGAAACACCATATATTTT
TRBJ2-2 TRBV10-3 - - CATLDPPYQLFF TGTGCCACACTTGACCCCCCGTATCAGCTGTTTTTT
TRBJ1-5 TRBV12-3/TRBV12-4 - - CASSGNDQPQHF TGTGCCAGCTCGGGGAACGATCAGCCCCAGCATTTT
TRBJ2-2 TRBV10-3 TRBD1 few CAIGTALYTGELFF TGTGCCATCGGGACAGCCCTTTACACCGGGGAGCTGTTTTTT
TRBJ2-7 TRBV20-1 TRBD1 - CSASIGTGAYEQYF TGCAGTGCTAGCATCGGGACAGGGGCCTACGAGCAGTACTTC
TRBJ1-1 TRBV11-2 - many CASSFNEYTEAFF TGTGCCAGCAGCTTTAATGAGTACACTGAAGCTTTCTTT
TRBJ2-2 TRBV5-1 - few CASSFTFLNTGELFF TGCGCCAGCAGCTTTACCTTTTTGAACACCGGGGAGCTGTTTTTT
TRBJ2-7 TRBV5-1 TRBD1 few CASSLIRGYEQYF TGCGCCAGCAGCTTGATCAGGGGGTACGAGCAGTACTTC
TRBJ2-1 TRBV28 TRBD2 many CASRPSSGVYNEQFF TGTGCCAGCAGGCCCTCTAGCGGGGTCTACAATGAGCAGTTCTTC
TRBJ2-1 TRBV11-2 - few CASSPIFSSYEQFF TGTGCCAGCAGCCCAATCTTTTCATCATATGAGCAGTTCTTC
TRBJ2-5 TRBV4-2 - few CASSHDQYSQETQYF TGTGCCAGCAGCCACGACCAGTACTCCCAAGAGACCCAGTACTTC
TRBJ2-5 TRBV5-1 TRBD1 - CASSLLGTAQETQYF TGCGCCAGCAGCTTGCTCGGGACAGCACAAGAGACCCAGTACTTC
TRBJ1-5 TRBV6-5 TRBD1 - CASSSSYRGYQPQHF TGTGCCAGCAGTTCATCCTACAGGGGGTATCAGCCCCAGCATTTT
TRBJ1-1 TRBV2 TRBD1 - CASSEEMGQEAFF TGTGCCAGCAGTGAAGAAATGGGACAGGAAGCTTTCTTT
TRBJ2-7 TRBV4-3 TRBD2 - CASSVGLAESEQYF TGCGCCAGCAGCGTGGGACTAGCGGAAAGCGAGCAGTACTTC
TRBJ2-1 TRBV7-2 TRBD2 - CASSLGSGGPYNEQFF TGTGCCAGCAGCTTAGGGAGCGGGGGGCCTTACAATGAGCAGTTCTTC
TRBJ2-3 TRBV11-2 - - CASSLGGLGFRTATQYF TGTGCCAGCAGCTTGGGGGGTTTGGGGTTTCGCACGGCAACGCAGTATTTT
TRBJ2-7 TRBV5-4 TRBD1 few CASSSRTGSYEQYF TGTGCCAGCAGCTCCAGGACAGGGAGCTACGAGCAGTACTTC
TRBJ2-1 TRBV7-9 - few CASSTDMGSGWGTLSDEQFF TGTGCCAGCAGCACAGATATGGGCAGTGGTTGGGGGACCCTCTCCGATGAGCAGTTCTTC
TRBJ2-1 TRBV28 TRBD2 many CASSRLAGGYNEQFF TGTGCCAGCAGCCGACTAGCGGGGGGATACAATGAGCAGTTCTTC
TRBJ2-5 TRBV20-1 TRBD2 - CSASSGGMETQYF TGCAGTGCTAGTTCGGGGGGTATGGAGACCCAGTACTTC
TRBJ1-5 TRBV3-1 - - CASSRDRNNQPQHF TGTGCCAGCAGCCGAGACAGGAATAATCAGCCCCAGCATTTT
TRBJ2-7 TRBV4-2 - few CASSQDDSLYEQYF TGTGCCAGCAGCCAAGATGATTCACTCTACGAGCAGTACTTC
TRBJ1-2 TRBV28 TRBD1 few CASSSSQGNYGYTF TGTGCCAGCAGTTCCTCACAGGGGAACTATGGCTACACCTTC
TRBJ2-6 TRBV4-2 TRBD1 few CASSRNGQGSSSGANVLTF TGTGCCAGCAGCCGCAACGGACAGGGGTCCTCCTCTGGGGCCAACGTCCTGACTTTC
TRBJ2-7 TRBV5-1 - - CASSSLLAGRDYEQYF TGCGCCAGCAGCTCCCTGTTAGCAGGTAGGGACTACGAGCAGTACTTC
TRBJ2-1 TRBV5-1 TRBD1 - CASRTGDNYNEQFF TGCGCCAGCCGGACAGGGGACAACTACAATGAGCAGTTCTTC
TRBJ1-1 TRBV9 - few CASSVGDRNTEAFF TGTGCCAGCAGCGTAGGTGACAGGAACACTGAAGCTTTCTTT
TRBJ1-1 TRBV10-3 TRBD1 few CAIKDRDTEAFF TGTGCCATTAAGGACAGGGACACTGAAGCTTTCTTT
TRBJ2-2 TRBV27 - few CASSRASGLMGELFF TGTGCCAGCAGCCGAGCGTCGGGTTTAATGGGGGAGCTGTTTTTT